A single sample gave rise to the 10 T cell receptor beta chains below, sequenced in a study of T cells in localized non-small cell lung cancer. The method was immunoSEQ multiplex PCR; TCRdb's version includes in-frame clones alone and lacks a portion of them. The sample shows under 45,000 clones, roughly 80% of them seen only once. Sequences were derived from PBMCs, sampled before any cancer treatment. The receptors originated from a man aged 40 to 75 with stage II lung adenocarcinoma.

DNA for the CDR3: TGTGCCAGCAGCCTCAGGGGGGGAAACACCATATATTTT. Amino acids: CASSLRGGNTIYF. This chain uses TRBV14 with TRBJ1-3; TRBD1 aligns across 7 bases. This CDR3 comprises 13 residues. Germline V gene data show CDR1 as SGHDN and CDR2 as FVKESK. The V segment lost 4 bases and the J segment 4 bases; nucleotides outside the gene matches: 1.

The chain employs TRBV5-4 and TRBJ2-5; TRBD1 or TRBD2 may be the D gene (5 bases each). The germline CDR1 and CDR2 sequences are SGHNT and YYREEE (reference sequence). The CDR3 is 17 amino acids. V gave up 4 bases and J gave up 3 bases, with 22 bases separating them. CDR3 DNA: TGTGCCAGCAGCCACGACTCAACCGGGGCCAAAAAAGAGACCCAGTACTTC. Its protein is CASSHDSTGAKKETQYF.

The chain recombines TRBV4-2 with TRBJ2-7; no clear D gene. Germline CDR1 reads LGHNA; CDR2 reads YNFKEQ. V was shortened by 0 bases and J by 2 bases, with 8 bases between the two germline ends. The CDR3 length is 14 residues. In DNA form, the CDR3 reads TGTGCCAGCAGCCAAGACCAAAATGCCTACGAGCAGTACTTC. It yields the protein CASSQDQNAYEQYF.

Details on this clone: The CDR3 does not close with the conserved phenylalanine or tryptophan, likely indicating a read error. The CDR3 region is CASTKNYGYTL. CDR3 DNA sequence: TGTGCCAGCACCAAAAATTATGGCTACACCCTC. The chain uses TRBV11-2 and TRBJ1-2; no clear D gene. This CDR3 contains 11 residues. Trimming removed 7 bases from V and 5 bases from J, with 8 bases in between. Germline CDR1 and CDR2: SGHAT and FQNNGV.

The V call is TRBV27, the J call TRBJ2-1, with 14 bases aligning to TRBD2. The CDR3 has 19 amino acids. V shed 7 bases, J shed 4 bases, and the junction held 15 bases outside the gene matches. Germline CDR1 MNHEY, CDR2 SMNVEV (reference sequence). The CDR3 is CASTIAGTSGSWVYNEQFF. The CDR3 DNA sequence: TGTGCCAGCACCATTGCCGGGACTAGCGGGAGTTGGGTGTACAATGAGCAGTTCTTC.

The chain is built from TRBV19 and TRBJ2-7, with 12 bases that match TRBD1. Germline CDR1 LNHDA, CDR2 SQIVND (reference sequence). V shed 5 bases and J 4 bases; nucleotides not matched to a gene: 3. The CDR3 has 14 amino acids. The CDR3 DNA is TGTGCCAGTAGTGGGGGACAGGGGGCGTACGAGCAGTACTTC. Translating it yields CASSGGQGAYEQYF.

The chain links TRBV5-1 to TRBJ1-3; D is unresolved. The CDR3 extends over 12 amino acids. V was shortened by 4 bases and J by 1 base, with 3 bases between the two germline ends. From germline, CDR1 is SGHRS and CDR2 YFSETQ. This CDR3 reads CASSPSGNTIYF. As DNA, the CDR3 is TGCGCCAGCAGCCCGTCTGGAAACACCATATATTTT.

This sequence joins TRBV7-2 and TRBJ2-7; unclear D gene. This CDR3 is built from 14 residues. V lost 3 bases, J lost 2 bases, and 11 bases lay in between. CDR1 SGHTA and CDR2 FQGNSA come from the germline V gene. The CDR3 here is CASSFSPITYEQYF. The CDR3 DNA reads TGTGCCAGCAGCTTCAGCCCTATAACCTACGAGCAGTACTTC.

The genes are TRBV6-1 and TRBJ2-7; D is possibly TRBD2 (6 bases). The CDR3 spans 15 residues. V was clipped by 4 bases and J by 3 bases, with 16 bases between them. Germline CDR1 MNHNS, CDR2 SASEGT. CDR3 nucleotides: TGTGCCAGCAGTGTAAAGGGCGGGGAGGTCTACGAGCAGTACTTC. It translates to CASSVKGGEVYEQYF.

The chain employs TRBV9 and TRBJ2-5; D gene ambiguous. V lost 2 bases, J lost 2 bases, and 10 bases lay in between. CDR1 and CDR2 (germline): SGDLS, YYNGEE. The CDR3 has 14 residues. CDR3 amino acids: CASSVLDGQETQYF. The DNA for the CDR3 is TGTGCCAGCAGCGTTCTGGACGGGCAAGAGACCCAGTACTTC.